This T cell receptor (beta chain) was obtained from a study of blood T cell repertoires in COVID-19. Turning to the study itself: Whether acute or convalescent, the COVID-19 samples came from the United States, Italy and Spain. Sources were T cells, B-cell-depleted T cells, or PBMCs; the material itself was cDNA or gDNA.

Trimming pared 0 bases from V and 0 bases from J, leaving 11 bases between. This CDR3 has 16 residues. The germline CDR1 and CDR2 sequences are LNHDA and SQIVND (reference sequence). As originally analysed: From reference gene primer amplification, estimates of nucleated cell counts were derived. The repertoire was sequenced with immunoSEQ multiplex PCR; TCRdb's copy has only in-frame clones and lacks some. V and J calls and clone size are copied from that table; D and trimming were computed from the DNA. This table has 250,000 to 350,000 clones, roughly 90% appearing once. The rearrangement links TRBV19 to TRBJ1-1; D not certain. Sample: peripheral blood. This sequence was found in a man in his late teens or twenties who had recovered from COVID-19. The CDR3 here is CASSIEARDLNTEAFF. In DNA form, the CDR3 reads TGTGCCAGTAGTATAGAGGCCAGAGACTTGAACACTGAAGCTTTCTTT.